Many counts were recorded for the clone carrying this TCR beta chain. V shed 6 bases and J shed 4 bases, with 15 bases lying between them. This CDR3 is 15 amino acids long. The record originates from a study of T-cell reconstitution after alpha-beta-depleted transplantation in children. A library of TCRbeta sequences, prepared with unique molecular identifiers, was generated. One entry per CDR3 protein, called by TCRdb with MiXCR from the PCR reads. Of about 690,000 distinct CDR3 sequences detected, around 17% appear once; the ten largest clones hold 0.8% to 1.1%. Sequences were derived from PBMCs from the stem cell graft donor, sampled from the stem cell graft. The source of this sequence is a human donor who donated a stem cell graft to a child with acute myeloid leukemia. The chain employs TRBV12-3 or TRBV12-4 and TRBJ2-2, with D possibly called TRBD1 or TRBD2 (5 bases each). The CDR3 DNA sequence: TGTGCCAGCAGGTACCGGGACCGAGTCACCGGGGAGCTGTTTTTT. It yields the protein CASRYRDRVTGELFF.